A single sample is the source of the 10 T cell receptor beta chains below, sequenced in a study of long-term antiretroviral therapy in people with HIV. Run at survey level, the immunoSEQ assay was version v3.0. Produced via immunoSEQ multiplex PCR; TCRdb's table is partial and in-frame only. The data show about 17,000 clones, with 65% to 85% seen just once and approximately 4.2% held by the top ten. The sequencing used unsorted PBMCs, collected 0.1 years before starting antiretroviral therapy. The receptor source for this set is a man aged 18 to 30 with HIV.

This clone is medium-sized (0.01 to 0.1%) by share. The chain recombines TRBV6-6 with TRBJ2-7, with a weak D call TRBD1 (6 bases). The CDR3 is made up of 14 amino acids. Trimming removed 8 bases at V and 2 bases at J, with 16 bases between. Germline values: CDR1 MNHNY, CDR2 SVGAGI (reference sequence). The CDR3 loop reads CASGTYRVPYEQYF. For the CDR3, the DNA is TGTGCCAGCGGGACCTACAGGGTACCCTACGAGCAGTACTTC.

This clone came up a few times. The chain combines TRBV6-1 with TRBJ2-6; either TRBD1 or TRBD2 may supply D (5 bases each). From germline, CDR1 is MNHNS and CDR2 SASEGT. The CDR3 consists of 16 residues. Trimming took 4 bases from V and 3 from J, leaving 13 bases between them. The CDR3 is CASSARGVLGANVLTF. The CDR3 DNA follows: TGTGCCAGCAGTGCAAGAGGGGTACTTGGGGCCAACGTCCTGACTTTC.

This chain links TRBV9 with TRBJ2-1; the D is unclear. Deletions cut 0 bases from V and 6 bases from J, with 16 bases between. The CDR3 spans 16 residues. CDR1 SGDLS and CDR2 YYNGEE come from the germline V gene. CDR3 DNA: TGTGCCAGCAGCGTAGTGTCAGAGGTCATGGCCAATGAGCAGTTCTTC. Amino acid sequence: CASSVVSEVMANEQFF. The entire variable domain, with the rest obtained from reference TRBV9 and TRBJ2-1, is as follows: DSGVTQTPKHLITATGQRVTLRCSPRSGDLSVYWYQQSLDQGLQFLIQYYNGEERAKGNILERFSAQQFPDLHSELNLSSLELGDSALYFCASSVVSEVMANEQFFGPGTRLTVL.

V usage is TRBV6-6 and J usage is TRBJ1-2; 7 bases line up with TRBD1. Germline V gene lookup returns CDR1 MNHNY and CDR2 SVGAGI (reference sequence). After removal of 2 bases from V and 3 bases from J, the junction contained 0 bases not matched to a gene. CDR3 length: 13 residues. CDR3 nucleotide sequence: TGTGCCAGCAGTTACGGGACAGACTATGGCTACACCTTC. Residues: CASSYGTDYGYTF.

The rearrangement links TRBV9 to TRBJ2-1; perhaps TRBD1 as D (5 bases). The CDR3 runs 15 residues. From germline, CDR1 is SGDLS and CDR2 YYNGEE. The germline V and J ends were trimmed by 3 bases and 8 bases, with 18 bases remaining between them. Here the CDR3 DNA reads TGTGCCAGCAGCGCTACAGCAGGGATAGTATATGAGCAGTTCTTC. It specifies CASSATAGIVYEQFF. Filled out from reference TRBV9 and TRBJ2-1, the complete variable domain reads DSGVTQTPKHLITATGQRVTLRCSPRSGDLSVYWYQQSLDQGLQFLIQYYNGEERAKGNILERFSAQQFPDLHSELNLSSLELGDSALYFCASSATAGIVYEQFFGPGTRLTVL.

V is TRBV6-6 and J is TRBJ2-5; 7 bases map to TRBD1. The CDR3 has 16 amino acids. The V gene's germline CDR1 is MNHNY and CDR2 SVGAGI (reference sequence). With 6 bases clipped from V and 2 bases from J, the junction kept 12 bases outside the gene matches. The CDR3 sequence is CASSRPTGSGQETQYF. CDR3 nucleotide sequence: TGTGCCAGCAGCCGACCGACAGGGTCGGGGCAAGAGACCCAGTACTTC.

A few counts support this clone. The CDR3 coding sequence is TGTGCCGGCGGCGGCCCTCGGGGGCAGTACTTC. Protein product: CAGGGPRGQYF. The V call is TRBV28, the J call TRBJ2-7; maybe TRBD2 (5 bases). The V end lost 11 bases, the J end lost 9 bases, and 17 bases lay between the germline ends. CDR1 and CDR2 (germline): MDHEN, SYDVKM. The CDR3 loop spans 11 amino acids.

This clone has a handful of counts. The rearrangement links TRBV18 to TRBJ1-2; 9 positions agree with TRBD1. Germline V CDR1 and CDR2: KGHSH, LQKENI. The CDR3 spans 13 residues. After removal of 2 bases from V and 7 bases from J, the junction contained 2 bases not matched to a gene. CDR3 loop: CASSPGTGFGYTF. The CDR3 coding sequence is TGTGCCAGCTCACCAGGGACAGGGTTTGGCTACACCTTC. Drawing the rest from reference TRBV18 and TRBJ1-2, the complete variable domain is NAGVMQNPRHLVRRRGQEARLRCSPMKGHSHVYWYRQLPEEGLKFMVYLQKENIIDESGMPKERFSAEFPKEGPSILRIQQVVRGDSAAYFCASSPGTGFGYTFGSGTRLTVV.

V gene TRBV10-1 combines with J gene TRBJ1-3; a weak D match, TRBD1 (5 bases). From germline, CDR1 is WNHNN and CDR2 SYGVQD (reference sequence). V was cut by 6 bases and J by 0 bases, with 18 bases left in between. This CDR3 spans 17 amino acids. CDR3 sequence: CASSEASQDFSGNTIYF. The DNA for the CDR3 is TGCGCCAGCAGCGAAGCCTCACAGGATTTCTCTGGAAACACCATATATTTT.

V gene TRBV9 combines with J gene TRBJ2-3; 7 nucleotides match TRBD1. The CDR3 runs 14 residues. Looked up from germline, CDR1 is SGDLS and CDR2 is YYNGEE. V was clipped by 3 bases and J by 3 bases; unmatched bases: 4. DNA of the CDR3: TGTGCCAGCAGCGCCTCGACAGGGACAGATACGCAGTATTTT. This sequence encodes CASSASTGTDTQYF.